Each of the 21 T cell receptor beta chains below was sequenced from the same sample in a study of cytomegalovirus exposure and HLA in healthy donors. PCR used 60 Vbeta primers and 13 Jbeta primers. Assay: immunoSEQ multiplex PCR; the TCRdb copy retains only in-frame clones and omits some. Among about 190,000 clones, around 90% were seen once, and the ten largest hold approximately 0.98%. Sequenced sample: PBMCs. These receptors were taken from a boy younger than 10 in good health and CMV-seronegative.

The rearrangement joins TRBV6-1 to TRBJ1-6; D gene unclear. The V and J ends lost 2 bases and 4 bases respectively, with 6 bases between them. CDR3 length: 14 amino acids. Germline values: CDR1 MNHNS, CDR2 SASEGT. The CDR3 DNA follows: TGTGCCAGCAGTGAACAGACTTATAATTCACCCCTCCACTTT. The encoded protein is CASSEQTYNSPLHF.

The rearrangement links TRBV19 to TRBJ1-4, with D possibly being TRBD1 (5 bases). The CDR3 contains 13 residues. Germline V gene lookup returns CDR1 LNHDA and CDR2 SQIVND (reference sequence). The V end lost 6 bases, the J end lost 7 bases, and 12 bases lay between the germline ends. The CDR3: CASRVGGGEKLFF. CDR3 bases: TGTGCCAGTAGGGTCGGGGGTGGTGAAAAACTGTTTTTT.

This clone was counted a single time. The CDR3 coding sequence is TGTGCCATCAGCCACTCAGCGGGGGCGCAGAGTGGCTACACCTTC. Translated: CAISHSAGAQSGYTF. This chain links TRBV10-3 with TRBJ1-2; D is perhaps TRBD1 (6 bases). Trimming shortened V by 6 bases and J by 7 bases, and 21 bases separated the two germline ends. The CDR3 runs to 15 residues. The germline CDR1 and CDR2 sequences are ENHRY and SYGVKD.

V is TRBV28 and J is TRBJ2-5, with D possibly matching TRBD2 (6 bases). Matching the DNA end better, TRBJ2-7 makes the J call doubtful. The CDR3 contains 15 residues. Germline CDR1 MDHEN, CDR2 SYDVKM. For the CDR3, the DNA is TGTGCCAGCAGCCCGCCGGGGGACCAAAGCTACGAGCAGTACTTC. Protein: CASSPPGDQSYEQYF.

The V gene is TRBV27, the J gene TRBJ1-1; TRBD1 might be the D (6 bases). The V gene's germline CDR1 is MNHEY and CDR2 SMNVEV (reference sequence). V gave up 0 bases and J gave up 5 bases, with 34 bases separating them. The length of the CDR3 is 22 residues. The CDR3: CASSLSINPPGDSTGLGTEAFF. DNA for the CDR3: TGTGCCAGCAGTTTATCGATTAACCCCCCTGGTGACTCCACAGGGCTGGGGACTGAAGCTTTCTTT.

The rearrangement joins TRBV30 to TRBJ2-5, with a tentative D call TRBD2 (6 bases). Germline V gene sequence: CDR1 GTSNPN, CDR2 SVGIG (reference sequence). V was clipped by 4 bases and J by 1 base, with 13 bases between them. This CDR3 has 14 residues. The CDR3 coding sequence is TGTGCCTGGAACCGCGGGGCAGTCCAAGAGACCCAGTACTTC. Translated: CAWNRGAVQETQYF.

V and J are TRBV28 and TRBJ1-1; TRBD1 is a possible D gene (5 bases). Trimming took off 1 base at V and 3 bases at J, with 15 bases between the two ends. This CDR3 region has 16 residues. Germline-derived CDR1 and CDR2 are MDHEN and SYDVKM. The CDR3 DNA follows: TGTGCCAGCAGTTTATTGGGGGGATGGCGCGACACTGAAGCTTTCTTT. Translation: CASSLLGGWRDTEAFF.

This chain uses TRBV6-5 with TRBJ1-6, with a weak D call TRBD1 (5 bases). The germline V and J ends were trimmed by 4 bases and 5 bases, with 12 bases remaining between them. Germline V gives CDR1 MNHEY, CDR2 SVGAGI. This CDR3 comprises 15 residues. The CDR3, as DNA: TGTGCCAGCAGTTTCCTTTGGGGGGATAATTCACCCCTCCACTTT. Translation gives CASSFLWGDNSPLHF.

The rearrangement links TRBV5-1 to TRBJ2-1; a possible D gene is TRBD1 (6 bases). V shed 4 bases and J shed 6 bases, with 14 bases lying between them. This CDR3 comprises 14 residues. Germline V gene sequence: CDR1 SGHRS, CDR2 YFSETQ. The CDR3 DNA reads TGCGCCAGCAGCGGGGGCCAGGTGGGCAATGAGCAGTTCTTC. It codes for CASSGGQVGNEQFF.

The count of this clone is one. V gene TRBV29-1 combines with J gene TRBJ2-2, with TRBD2 identical over 8 bases. The CDR3 sequence is 14 residues long. Trimming took 4 bases from V and 6 from J; bases not matched to a gene: 7. CDR1 and CDR2 (germline): SQVTM, ANQGSEA. CDR3 DNA: TGCAGCGTTGGTACGGGGGGGCCTTCCGGGGAGCTGTTTTTT. Its translation: CSVGTGGPSGELFF.

This sequence joins TRBV28 and TRBJ2-5; tentatively, D is TRBD1 (6 bases). CDR1 and CDR2 (germline): MDHEN, SYDVKM. The CDR3 loop spans 15 amino acids. Between the trimmed V and J ends, which lost 3 bases and 7 bases, there was a span of 18 bases. The CDR3 DNA reads as TGTGCCAGCAGTTTCCGGACAGCAGGGTACGGGACCCAGTACTTC. It encodes CASSFRTAGYGTQYF. The complete variable domain, with remaining parts taken from reference TRBV28 and TRBJ2-5, reads DVKVTQSSRYLVKRTGEKVFLECVQDMDHENMFWYRQDPGLGLRLIYFSYDVKMKEKGDIPEGYSVSREKKERFSLILESASTNQTSMYLCASSFRTAGYGTQYFGPGTRLLVL.

Notes on this clone: Relative to the germline gene, one junction end is altered; a read error may explain this. J is TRBJ1-2 and V is TRBV5-4, with 11 bases that match TRBD1. The CDR3 is made up of 17 amino acids. Looked up from germline, CDR1 is SGHNT and CDR2 is YYREEE (reference sequence). Written as DNA, the CDR3 is TGTGCCGGCAGCTTGGGGGGTACTAGGACAGGGGGCTGGCGCTACACCTTC. Its protein is CAGSLGGTRTGGWRYTF.

V gene TRBV28 combines with J gene TRBJ1-2; unclear D gene. The CDR3 length is 11 residues. In germline, CDR1 is MDHEN, CDR2 SYDVKM. V lost 6 bases to trimming and J lost 8 bases, with 10 bases between them. CDR3 protein: CASRVPEGYTF. The DNA for the CDR3 is TGTGCCAGCAGGGTCCCGGAGGGCTACACCTTC.

This chain uses TRBV27 with TRBJ1-1, with 8 bases aligning to TRBD1. Trimming removed 5 bases from V and 4 bases from J; junction bases left unmatched: 3. Germline V gene data show CDR1 as MNHEY and CDR2 as SMNVEV (reference sequence). The CDR3 is 13 residues long. The DNA for the CDR3 is TGTGCCAGCAGTCTACAGGGGGTCACTGAAGCTTTCTTT. It specifies CASSLQGVTEAFF.

Details on this clone: The junction differs from germline at one of its ends, possibly a read error. This chain links TRBV7-9 with TRBJ1-4; 7 positions agree with TRBD1. Germline V gene data show CDR1 as SEHNR and CDR2 as FQNEAQ (reference sequence). The CDR3 length is 12 residues. The CDR3 DNA sequence: TGTTCCAGCAGCGCGGACAGGGAAAAACTGTTTTTT. This codes for CSSSADREKLFF.

This chain uses TRBV20-1 with TRBJ1-2, with D perhaps matching TRBD1 (6 bases). Germline CDR1 is DFQATT and CDR2 is SNEGSKA (reference sequence). The CDR3 is 10 residues long. V dropped 4 bases and J dropped 14 bases, with 14 bases sitting between them. The CDR3 bases are TGCAGTGCTATAGGGGGTCCGAGGACCTTC. Residues: CSAIGGPRTF.

The chain is built from TRBV5-1 and TRBJ2-5; 16 nucleotides agree with TRBD2. V gave up 4 bases and J gave up 2 bases; unmatched junction bases: 8. The CDR3 has 18 amino acids. Germline lookup yields CDR1 SGHRS and CDR2 YFSETQ. The CDR3 nucleotides are TGCGCCAGCAGCGCAGATGGGACTAGCGGGAGGGGGCAAGAGACCCAGTACTTC. Encoded protein: CASSADGTSGRGQETQYF.

The V call is TRBV5-1, the J call TRBJ2-7; 11 bases agree with TRBD2. Germline V gene data show CDR1 as SGHRS and CDR2 as YFSETQ. CDR3 size: 21 residues. With 4 bases clipped from V and 0 bases from J, the junction kept 21 bases outside the gene matches. The CDR3 loop is CASSPRPGGRLAGISSYEQYF. As DNA, the CDR3 is TGCGCCAGCAGCCCACGCCCCGGGGGGAGACTAGCGGGAATAAGCTCCTACGAGCAGTACTTC.

The V and J genes are TRBV19 and TRBJ2-3; 12 bases line up with TRBD2. Germline-derived CDR1 and CDR2 are LNHDA and SQIVND (reference sequence). This CDR3 is 16 amino acids long. V gave up 5 bases and J gave up 2 bases; unmatched junction bases: 5. CDR3 residues: CASSVGLAGPTDTQYF. As DNA, the CDR3 is TGTGCCAGTAGTGTGGGACTAGCGGGCCCCACAGATACGCAGTATTTT. The full variable domain, in which reference TRBV19 and TRBJ2-3 provide the parts outside the CDR3, is DGGITQSPKYLFRKEGQNVTLSCEQNLNHDAMYWYRQDPGQGLRLIYYSQIVNDFQKGDIAEGYSVSREKKESFPLTVTSAQKNPTAFYLCASSVGLAGPTDTQYFGPGTRLTVL.

Points on this clone: One junction end does not reproduce the germline sequence, and a read error may be involved. V gene TRBV5-4 combines with J gene TRBJ2-3; 11 nucleotides match TRBD2. Germline values: CDR1 SGHNT, CDR2 YYREEE (reference sequence). The CDR3 is 13 amino acids. CDR3 sequence (DNA): TGTGCCAGCAGCTTGGGGTTAGCGGGAGGGACCCCGTTT. It yields the protein CASSLGLAGGTPF.

Worth noting for this clone: Germline and junction disagree at one end, which may indicate a read error. The rearrangement links TRBV6-1 to TRBJ2-3; a weak D match, TRBD2 (5 bases). The germline V gene has CDR1 MNHNS and CDR2 SASEGT. This CDR3 is 13 amino acids long. CDR3 residues: CASRDTSTSTQYF. CDR3 DNA sequence: TGTGCCAGCCGTGACACCTCCACTAGTACGCAGTATTTT.